This TCR beta chain was sequenced during a study of identical twins (dated by TCRdb to 2015 to 2016). As for the study more broadly: To test whether fetal clonotypes persist, this study deep-sequenced TCR alpha and beta repertoires from monozygotic twins, from unrelated adults of various ages, and from cord blood. Replicate twin experiments were performed at different times using different library preparation protocols to rule out contamination. Overall study results and their limits: Fewer insertions were carried by abundant cord blood beta clonotypes; a weaker similar trend was observed in young adult naive repertoires, while no such trend was observed in memory repertoires. In monozygotic twins, recombination models systematically underestimated out-of-frame TCR alpha sharing, but the models matched the sharing seen between unrelated individuals. Excess twin sharing in beta out-of-frame sequences was weaker because fewer shared sequences lowered the signal-to-noise ratio. Invariant T cells such as MAIT and iNKT could partly confound zero-insertion analyses, though diverse VJ usage argued against this for most clonotypes. Because the same donors could not be followed over many years, conclusions were based on cross-sectional statistical analysis. Compared with coincidental sharing between unrelated individuals, out-of-frame TCR alpha sequences shared between twins showed an excess of sequences with low generation probability.

Receptors were amplified or captured by 5' RACE. Sequenced on an Illumina HiSeq 2000. Template switching added a universal primer binding site, and the final cDNA carried a unique molecular identifier that allowed TCR cDNA molecules to be counted accurately. First-strand cDNA for TCR alpha and beta chains was synthesized from specific primers in the conserved constant-segment region. To control for contamination, every cDNA library carried two barcodes: a SMART-Mk sample barcode plus Illumina barcodes. Two successive PCR steps introduced TruSeq adapter sequences along with Illumina sample barcodes. TCR alpha and beta cDNA libraries were sequenced on the Illumina HiSeq platform with custom primers. From the authors' description of their analysis: MiGEC was used to process raw reads and extract unique molecular identifiers, and MiXCR was used to find CDR3 positions. For each individual, recombination models were inferred using an EM algorithm with the repgenHMM and IGoR tools. The tcR package in R was used for shared clonotype analysis, with sharing normalized by the product of cloneset sizes. To study raw recombination without the effects of thymic and clonal selection, out-of-frame nonproductive sequences were analyzed. The raw public data were reprocessed by TCRdb itself: fastp quality trimming at Q25, MiXCR clonotype calling, in-frame beta chains only. Rows with one shared CDR3 protein collapse into an entry with the most common genes and DNA. These V and J calls are TCRdb output, not the study's own analysis. Recorded for this sample are approximately 280,000 distinct CDR3 sequences; approximately 8.5% of them occurred a single time. The top ten hold around 2.1% of the sample.

Every donor in the study was a healthy Caucasian. Three pairs of female monozygotic twins, all aged 18 to 29 years, were included in the twin cohort. Miltenyi CD45RO+ enrichment and human naive T-cell isolation kits were used to isolate memory (CD45RO+) and naive T cells from PBMC. Including cysteine and phenylalanine, the CDR3 has 15 amino acids. This entry keeps only the CDR3 DNA: 45 bases, framed from base 1. According to the germline V gene, CDR1 reads SGDLS and CDR2 reads YYNGEE. V is pared back by 0 bases and J by 0 bases, with 7 bases lying between the germline termini. A remark on this clonotype: This clone's antigen is unknown. One base away there is no much larger clone; base qualities are not given.

This sample was also put to use in a study of yellow fever vaccine responses in identical twins. According to the second study: The T cell response to vaccination in identical twins was reported by the authors to appear partly convergent and partly personalized. In the study, vaccine-responding T cell clones were precisely tracked in identical twins.

The chain uses TRBV9 and TRBJ1-3, with no D gene named confidently. The TCR comes from a woman between 18 and 30 years old in good health. The sample consisted of memory (CD45RO+) T cells sorted from blood. This specimen's cell subset or site label, per the study, means: CD45RO+ enriched T cells. The CDR3 reads CASSVGVSSGNTIYF. The DNA sequence reads TGTGCCAGCAGCGTAGGGGTCAGCTCTGGAAACACCATATATTTT.